Below are 15 T cell receptor beta chains sequenced from a single sample in a study of CD8 T cells in ankylosing spondylitis. One entry per CDR3 protein results from TCRdb running MiXCR on the 5' RACE reads. The sample holds 250,000 or so distinct CDR3 sequences; under 30% are singletons and the top ten take 0.5% to 0.75%. Specimen: blood, either unsorted or a sorted T cell fraction (not recorded which). All receptors derive from a male donor with ankylosing spondylitis or in good health (not recorded which).

This clonotype was seen only a few times. The chain carries TRBV29-1 and TRBJ2-1; no firm D call. This CDR3 has 11 residues. Germline assignment: CDR1 SQVTM and CDR2 ANQGSEA. Trimming left V 2 bases short and J 4 bases short, with 3 bases between. CDR3 nucleotides: TGCAGCGTTGAACTTTACAATGAGCAGTTCTTC. Its protein is CSVELYNEQFF.

This clonotype has a count of ten or more. The chain carries TRBV20-1 and TRBJ2-3; 8 bases are shared with TRBD2. The germline V gene encodes CDR1 DFQATT and CDR2 SNEGSKA (reference sequence). V shed 6 bases, J shed 5 bases, and the junction held 7 bases outside the gene matches. This CDR3 is 13 amino acids long. In DNA, the CDR3 is TGCAGTGCCTCGGGGGGGCCCATAGATACGCAGTATTTT. Its protein product is CSASGGPIDTQYF.

Ten or more counts support this clonotype. The rearrangement uses TRBV3-1 and TRBJ1-4, with TRBD1 as a possible D gene (6 bases). With 0 bases removed from V and 5 bases from J, the gap between germline ends came to 7 bases. Germline V CDR1 and CDR2: LGHDT, YNNKEL (reference sequence). The CDR3 totals 14 residues. In DNA form, the CDR3 reads TGTGCCAGCAGCCAAGACAGGGGAAATGAAAAACTGTTTTTT. Translated, it gives CASSQDRGNEKLFF.

This clonotype was seen only a few times. J is TRBJ1-2 and V is TRBV20-1, with 10 bases identical to TRBD1. This CDR3 spans 13 amino acids. The V gene end was trimmed by 6 bases and the J gene end by 4 bases; junction bases not matched to a gene: 5. Germline V gene sequence: CDR1 DFQATT, CDR2 SNEGSKA (reference sequence). This CDR3 reads CSAPGQGLYGYTF. The CDR3 bases are TGCAGTGCCCCGGGACAGGGGCTCTATGGCTACACCTTC.

Only a few counts were recorded for this clonotype. The CDR3: CASSLLLGTYNEQFF. The DNA for the CDR3 is TGTGCCAGCAGTTTATTGTTGGGCACCTACAATGAGCAGTTCTTC. The rearrangement uses TRBV12-3 or TRBV12-4 and TRBJ2-1; D unclear. Trimming stripped 2 bases from V and 2 bases from J, with 10 bases between. CDR3 size: 15 residues.

This clonotype came up many times. This chain uses TRBV20-1 with TRBJ1-2; D remains ambiguous. Per germline, CDR1 DFQATT and CDR2 SNEGSKA (reference sequence). The CDR3 runs 13 residues. CDR3 nucleotide sequence: TGCAGGGCGGGTGAAGCTTCTAACTATGGCTACACCTTC. It is translated as CRAGEASNYGYTF.

This clonotype was found a few times. The J gene is TRBJ2-3, the V gene TRBV12-3 or TRBV12-4; TRBD1 is a possible D gene (6 bases). V was shortened by 5 bases and J by 3 bases, with 12 bases between the two germline ends. There are 14 residues in the CDR3. The CDR3 reads CASSLQGYTDTQYF. The CDR3 region has the DNA TGTGCCAGCAGTCTACAGGGTTATACAGATACGCAGTATTTT.

This clonotype was picked up many times. The chain recombines TRBV4-2 with TRBJ2-6; possible D gene TRBD2, 5 bases. This CDR3 spans 17 amino acids. Trimming cost V 4 bases and J 0 bases, with 13 bases left between them. Germline V lookup: CDR1 LGHNA, CDR2 YNFKEQ. The CDR3 DNA reads as TGTGCCAGCAGCCTAGGAGGAGGAATCTCTGGGGCCAACGTCCTGACTTTC. Protein: CASSLGGGISGANVLTF.

The chain is built from TRBV12-3 or TRBV12-4 and TRBJ2-5; weak D call: TRBD2 (7 bases). The V end was cut by 7 bases, the J end by 4 bases, with 16 bases between. The CDR3 loop spans 14 amino acids. CDR3: CASTPRGGGETQYF. The CDR3 region has the DNA TGTGCCAGCACCCCGAGGGGGGGAGGAGAGACCCAGTACTTC.

This clonotype was seen a handful of times. This chain uses TRBV10-3 with TRBJ1-2; no reliable D call. The CDR3 loop spans 13 amino acids. V shed 3 bases and J shed 5 bases, with 10 bases lying between them. The germline gives CDR1 ENHRY, CDR2 SYGVKD. CDR3 sequence reads: CAISDSSGYGYTF. CDR3 sequence (DNA): TGTGCCATCAGTGATTCCTCGGGGTATGGCTACACCTTC.

This clonotype has only a few counts. CDR3 sequence reads: CSANLAGLVAVQYF. The CDR3 nucleotides read TGCAGTGCTAACCTCGCGGGCCTTGTGGCGGTGCAGTATTTT. The rearrangement uses TRBV20-1 and TRBJ2-3; the D gene is possibly TRBD2 (5 bases). The CDR3 is 14 amino acids. The germline V gene encodes CDR1 DFQATT and CDR2 SNEGSKA (reference sequence). V gave up 4 bases and J gave up 11 bases, with 22 bases separating them.

This clonotype has more than one count but fewer than ten. V gene TRBV12-5 combines with J gene TRBJ2-3; 9 nucleotides align to TRBD1. The CDR3 spans 15 residues. The J segment lost 3 bases and the V segment lost 7 bases, leaving 8 bases of the junction unmatched. In germline, CDR1 is LGHNT, CDR2 FRNRAP. The DNA of the CDR3 is TGTGCTAGTGCTCGCGCCGGGACAGGGACAGATACGCAGTATTTT. This sequence encodes CASARAGTGTDTQYF.

Regarding this clonotype: With a much larger clone just one base away, this may be a read error. The chain employs TRBV20-1 and TRBJ1-1, with no clear D. Per the germline V gene, CDR1 is DFQATT and CDR2 is SNEGSKA (reference sequence). CDR3 size: 13 residues. V shed 5 bases and J shed 1 base, with 11 bases lying between them. This CDR3 is CSAPERSNTEAFF. In DNA, the CDR3 is TGCAGTGCTCCAGAACGGTCGAACACTGAAGCTTTCTTT.

A word on this clonotype: This clone may be a read error of a much larger clone one base away. This chain connects TRBV12-3 or TRBV12-4 to TRBJ2-1; the match to TRBD2 covers 11 bases. The CDR3 loop spans 15 amino acids. With 2 bases clipped from V and 11 bases from J, the junction kept 8 bases outside the gene matches. The CDR3 here is CASSLSASGGNKQFF. The CDR3 region has the DNA TGTGCCAGCAGTTTAAGCGCTAGCGGGGGGAATAAGCAGTTCTTC.

In this sample, this clonotype turned up a few times. This rearrangement joins TRBV20-1 to TRBJ1-1, with TRBD1 identical over 10 bases. Germline assignment: CDR1 DFQATT and CDR2 SNEGSKA (reference sequence). V gave up 3 bases and J gave up 4 bases; unmatched junction bases: 5. This CDR3 has 14 amino acids. The CDR3 DNA follows: TGCAGTGCTAGTCCAAGGACAGGGGGCACTGAAGCTTTCTTT. Translating gives CSASPRTGGTEAFF.